This TCR beta chain was profiled in a study of CD4+ T cells in melanoma. General study results and limits: In melanoma, neoantigen-specific CD4+ T cells reportedly differed in differentiation state. CD8+ T cell, macrophage and B cell function reportedly correlated with neoantigen-specific CD4+ T cells.

The method was immunoSEQ multiplex PCR; TCRdb's version includes in-frame clones alone and lacks a portion of them. The repertoire holds more than 8,500 clones, with 69% as singletons. Points on this clone: What it recognizes is unknown.

CDR3 size: 16 residues. J gave up 5 bases and V 6 bases, and 13 bases lay outside the gene matches. CDR1 is LNHDA, CDR2 SQIVND, per germline (reference sequence). The clonotype originates from a human donor with melanoma. V gene TRBV19 combines with J gene TRBJ2-3; TRBD2 matches 8 bases. The material sequenced was peripheral blood. CDR3 protein: CASSNSAGGPIDTQYF. CDR3 DNA sequence: TGTGCCAGTAGCAACTCCGCGGGGGGCCCGATAGATACGCAGTATTTT.